This record covers a single TCR beta chain. Only a few counts were recorded for this clone. This receptor's antigen is unknown. No base quality information exists; no much larger clone differs at one position. The library was generated by the immunoSEQ multiplex PCR assay. A mixture of 60 forward primers for TCR Vbeta segments and 13 reverse primers for TCR Jbeta segments was used in the multiplex PCR. The CDR3 region of rearranged TCR beta genes was amplified from genomic DNA with a multiplex PCR assay. On the Illumina HiSeq System, the amplified TCR beta libraries were sequenced as 87-base-pair reads. Regarding the original processing steps: A later analysis tallied around 82 million unique TCR beta chains across the 666 repertoires, and some 12 million of those chains were shared by two or more donors. A nearest-neighbor algorithm error-corrected the raw reads and collapsed the reads into unique sequences, merging closely related sequences to remove PCR and sequencing errors. V, D and J gene segments were assigned by aligning CDR3 sequences to IMGT reference sequences. Each retained sequence needed at least a six-nucleotide match to both a V gene segment and a J gene segment. A rearrangement counted as productive if the CDR3 had no stop codons and remained in frame with V and J, and every other rearrangement counted as non-productive. Following IMGT convention, CDR3 was defined as the stretch from the second conserved V-encoded cysteine to the conserved J-encoded phenylalanine. The earlier analysis of approximately 500 of the donors excluded sequences that lacked an unambiguous match to a single V gene segment. An earlier analysis of 550 to 650 of the donors classified V segments as functional when productive rearrangements were above 56.7% and as segregating when the standard deviation between donors was above 5%. A statistical classification framework was developed to diagnose cytomegalovirus status using the catalog of TCR beta chain sequences. In a later analysis, V and J genes were assigned by comparing TCR nucleotide sequences against IMGT/GENE-DB human TR gene sequences. A later analysis assigned CDR3 sequences and most-parsimonious VDJ recombination scenarios with the TCRdist pipeline. A later analysis defined each TCR beta chain by its CDR3 amino acid sequence plus V-gene family, and excluded reads lacking a unique V-gene family. A later analysis removed over 500 highly shared, low-generation-probability nucleotide sequences to deal with suspected cross-contamination and a sequencing artifact. A later analysis calculated a clonal expansion index for each public chain from normalized within-repertoire ranks of inferred template counts. In a later analysis, generation probabilities were computed with a VDJ recombination model fitted to out-of-frame rearrangements, and the resulting probabilities were checked against IGoR. In a later analysis, TCR-TCR, TCR-HLA and TCR-CMV co-occurrence was scored with hypergeometric tests, and a repertoire-size bias correction was applied to TCR pairs. In a later analysis, false discovery rates were estimated by permuting HLA or CMV assignments 20 times. A later analysis grouped co-occurring TCRs with DBSCAN, adding TCRdist sequence similarity when clustering within HLA-allele-positive subsets. Repertoires with fewer than 30,000 or more than 120,000 public chains, plus five repertoires with anomalous nucleotide sharing, were excluded from co-occurrence clustering. Drawn from immuneACCESS, this table holds only the in-frame rearrangements with V and J called that TCRdb kept. Clones are partly lost; checked studies trace under half to an unresolved V gene and leave the rest unexplained. V and J calls and clone size come straight from that table; D and trimming were deduced from the DNA. The table for this sample lists 150,000 or so clones; 76% of them were counted only once. The biggest ten clones account for around 0.71% of the sample.

This sample stems from a study of cytomegalovirus exposure and HLA in healthy donors listed by TCRdb under 2017. About the study as a whole: In an earlier analysis of several hundred of the donors, 276 Gb of sequence data and some 120 million unique TCR beta sequences from about 179 million T cells were reported. In an earlier analysis of roughly 540 of the donors, high-throughput TCR beta sequencing was used to judge whether each TCR beta V gene segment behaved as functional or pseudogenic. The number of donors typed differed by locus, with roughly 620-630 for A, B, C, DRB1 and DQB1, 522 for DQA1, 600 to 610 for DPA1, and over 400 for DPB1. The aim of the study was to test whether cataloging public T cell receptors could identify signatures of past pathogen exposure. The genetic ancestry cluster associated with self-reported Caucasian donors included around 76% of the approximately 400 genotyped donors. On average, 235,054 unique TCR beta nucleotide sequences were sequenced per donor among 398 genotyped donors of the cohort, with around 19% of those sequences being non-productive. To predict cytomegalovirus infection status, the study combined high-throughput TCR immunosequencing, statistical association of individual TCRs with disease status, and machine learning. HLA typing covered class I and class II loci at four-digit resolution. The study profiled the T cell repertoires of under 850 subjects by immunosequencing and related them to cytomegalovirus serostatus. In a later genetic analysis, genome-wide SNP genotypes for about 65% of the 666 donors were used, and that subset was treated as a discovery cohort. A later analysis re-analyzed previously published TCR beta repertoires from approximately 670 donors and added high-resolution HLA genotyping to study TCR occurrence patterns. Rather than using new phenotypic data, the later analysis identified candidate immune exposures from TCR beta sequences and from how often those sequences occurred across donors. About 300 gigabases of sequencing data and 80 million or so unique TCR sequences were included in an early release covering around 600 HLA-typed donors. Five DR-DQ haplotypes were handled as single units for association and clustering because linkage in the cohort was strong. Every repertoire in the discovery cohort had been generated on one and the same sequencing platform. Besides the first cohort of roughly 700 subjects, a separate validation cohort made up of roughly 120 different subjects was used. Alongside the repertoire data, information on donor age, sex, ethnicity and CMV serostatus was compiled. Results the study describes overall, beyond this receptor: The presence/absence analyses assumed that sequencing depth was roughly uniform across donors, and that assumption may not be true. A further reported finding was that TCR beta sequences accurately predicted the HLA-A and HLA-B alleles for most subjects in the first cohort. Because counts were too low, about 18 rarely observed V segments, including chromosome 9 orphons, were left out of the earlier analysis of about 620 of the donors. A later analysis reported that several top co-occurrence clusters appeared linked to parvovirus B19, influenza, CMV and Epstein-Barr virus. Some IMGT-functional V segments, including TRBV6-2 and TRBV6-3, could not be distinguished by the 87-base-pair reads and were therefore excluded. Because some donors lacked HLA typing at each locus, the association tests relied only on the typed subset. The authors suggested that the approach could potentially be generalized to other disease states and immunological phenotypes. This cohort had only TCR beta chains sequenced, and the lack of alpha or paired-chain data limited which features could be detected. A later genetic analysis reported fewer N-insertions in productive TCRs among donors in an Asian-associated ancestry cluster than the approximately 700-donor mean. In vitro tests confirmed that three of the cytomegalovirus-associated TCR beta chains recognize cytomegalovirus antigens. Most TCR sequences were seen in very few donors, while some public TCRs were found in many individuals. A later analysis found that HLA-associated TCR beta chains were more clonally expanded and had lower generation probabilities than equally common non-associated chains. A cluster of highly shared sequence variants was judged likely to represent a technical artifact of the sequencing pipeline. In a later analysis, the rate of TCR association differed among HLA loci, with DRB1 alleles having the most associated TCRs and HLA-C alleles having the fewest. An association between a missense DCLRE1C variant and V-gene and J-gene trimming of TCR beta chains was found in a later genetic analysis and replicated in an independent cohort. Specific HLA alleles were associated with 15,000 to 20,000 TCR beta sequences at a false discovery rate of 0.05 in a later analysis. In a later analysis, most CMV-associated TCR beta chains were found to appear HLA-restricted, with HLA associations seemingly driven largely by CMV exposure. Linkage disequilibrium might explain the correlated functional status among segregating V segments, but an unknown experimental factor could not be ruled out. In the study, 164 TCR beta chains were listed as associated with cytomegalovirus. An earlier analysis of approximately 590 of the donors showed that most TCR beta V segments appeared in productive rearrangements either about 87% or about 30% of the time, which broadly matched IMGT annotations. In both the original and validation cohorts, the classifier was reported to diagnose cytomegalovirus status with high specificity and sensitivity. When HLA alleles, especially DR and DQ, strongly co-occurred, TCR associations were difficult to assign to individual alleles. The only immune exposure information available for the cohort was CMV serostatus.

CDR1 and CDR2 are read off the germline V gene (reference sequence) as LNHDA and SQIVND. From the cysteine through the phenylalanine, the CDR3 covers 14 amino acids. CDR3 DNA is the only sequence kept; it has 42 bases, read in frame from the first base. The junction shows trimming of 6 bases on V and 2 bases on J, and the gene matches do not reach 5 bases of it. The cohort consisted of 600 or so healthy bone marrow donors. All cohort members were sampled while nominally healthy, although unrecorded immune exposures were likely present. The donor was CMV seronegative and was included in the group of hundreds of seronegative cohort members. Every donor gave a peripheral blood sample, and the peripheral blood mononuclear cells from that sample were used for TCR beta sequencing. The Qiagen DNeasy Blood Extraction Kit was used to extract genomic DNA from the blood cell samples.

Sequencing used PBMCs. The chain is encoded by TRBV19 joined to TRBJ2-3, with 7 bases in between that match TRBD1. This TCR came from a female donor in good health and CMV-seronegative. The CDR3 region reads CASSKGTVTDTQYF. The nucleotide sequence is given as TGTGCCAGTAGCAAGGGGACAGTCACAGATACGCAGTATTTT.